These T cell receptor beta chains were read from a single sample in a study of regulatory T cells in long-lasting Graves disease. TCRdb used MiXCR to reprocess the multiplex PCR reads, holding one entry per CDR3 protein. The sample has 580,000 or so distinct CDR3 sequences, more than 15% seen once. This same sample was also part of a study on T cells in Graves' hyperthyroidism and ophthalmopathy.

This sample comprised peripheral blood mononuclear cells (PBMCs), obtained at new diagnosis, from a patient treated with antithyroid drugs. These receptors originate from a man aged 18 to 30 with Graves disease. Both conserved end residues are part of each CDR3. The order of the fields is V gene, D gene, clone size, J gene, CDR3 DNA, CDR3 protein. A D gene is named only where the DNA matches it firmly. Clone size is stated in some rows and not others, as once, few, many or a class when expanded.

>TRBV10-2|NA|few|TRBJ2-3
TGCGCCAGCAGTGAGGGCGCGGCATTAGCAGATACGCAGTATTTT
CASSEGAALADTQYF
>TRBV27|NA|many|TRBJ2-7
TGTGCCAGCGGGTGGTCCTACGAGCAGTACTTC
CASGWSYEQYF
>TRBV6-2/TRBV6-3|TRBD1|few|TRBJ2-5
TGTGCCAGCAGTTACCCCGGACAGGGGGAGACCCAGTACTTC
CASSYPGQGETQYF
>TRBV29-1|TRBD1|many|TRBJ2-7
TGCATCCCCTCGTTGTCGGCAGGGGGATATTACGAGCAGTACTTC
CIPSLSAGGYYEQYF
>TRBV3-1|NA|few|TRBJ2-7
TGTGCCAGCAGCCAGAACTACGAGCAGTGCTTC
CASSQNYEQCF
>TRBV28|NA|many|TRBJ2-7
TGTGCCAGCAGCTCCTTCGAGGGGGTCCCCAACGAGCAGTACTTC
CASSSFEGVPNEQYF
>TRBV4-1|TRBD2|NA|TRBJ2-1
TGCGCCAGCAGCCAACCCGGGAGGGCCGGCGGTGAGCAGTTCTTC
CASSQPGRAGGEQFF
>TRBV5-4|TRBD1|few|TRBJ2-3
TGTGCCAGCAGCCGGACAGGGTTTAGCACAGATACGCAGTATTTT
CASSRTGFSTDTQYF
>TRBV10-3|NA|many|TRBJ1-2
TGTGCCATCAGCCTCTCCATAGACAACGACTACACCTTC
CAISLSIDNDYTF
>TRBV14|NA|many|TRBJ2-1
TGTGCCAGCAGCCAAGATCACAGCACCTACAATGAGCAGTTCTTC
CASSQDHSTYNEQFF
>TRBV18|NA|NA|TRBJ1-4
TGTGCCAGCTCACCGGGGGTTGATGGCAGGGGCGATGAAAAACTGTTTTTT
CASSPGVDGRGDEKLFF
>TRBV27|NA|many|TRBJ2-2
TGTGCCAGCTCACCAACCGGCGGCACCGGGGAGCTGTTTTTT
CASSPTGGTGELFF
>TRBV27|TRBD1|many|TRBJ1-1
TGTGCCAGCAGTTTAATGCTTAGGACAGGGGTTTCCACTGAAGCTTTCTTT
CASSLMLRTGVSTEAFF
>TRBV12-3/TRBV12-4|NA|many|TRBJ1-1
TGTGCCAGCAGGCCTGACAGTGAAGCTTTCTTT
CASRPDSEAFF
>TRBV28|NA|NA|TRBJ2-1
TGTGCCAGCAGTCACCATAAATCAGCATATGATAAATACAATGAGCAGTTCTTC
CASSHHKSAYDKYNEQFF
>TRBV6-1|TRBD1|NA|TRBJ2-1
TGTGCCAGCAGCGGGACAGGGGGATTGAATGAGCAGTTCTTC
CASSGTGGLNEQFF
>TRBV3-1|NA|many|TRBJ2-1
TGTGCCAGCAGCTTCGGGATTGAGCAGTTCTTC
CASSFGIEQFF
>TRBV12-3/TRBV12-4|NA|NA|TRBJ2-3
TGTGCCAGCATCGCGAGTGGGGGGAGGACAGATACGCAGTATTTT
CASIASGGRTDTQYF
>TRBV20-1|TRBD1|NA|TRBJ2-3
TGCAGTGCTGCCCAGACAGGGATAGGGGCAGGTACGCAGTATTTT
CSAAQTGIGAGTQYF
>TRBV12-3/TRBV12-4|NA|many|TRBJ2-2
TGTGCCAGCAGTTTAGGGCCCCTCAGCGAGGGAGGCACCGGGGAGCTGTTTTTT
CASSLGPLSEGGTGELFF
>TRBV29-1|NA|NA|TRBJ1-2
TGCAGCGTACTTTCTGGCTATGGCTACACCTTC
CSVLSGYGYTF
>TRBV20-1|NA|few|TRBJ1-5
TGCAGTGCTAGAGATCGTCATGTCGCCCATGGCAATCAGCCCCAGCATTTT
CSARDRHVAHGNQPQHF
>TRBV27|TRBD1|many|TRBJ2-1
TGTGCCAGCAGATACTCCGGGACAGGGAACTCCTACAATGAGCAGTTCTTC
CASRYSGTGNSYNEQFF
>TRBV30|TRBD1|many|TRBJ1-1
TGTGCCTGGACCCGGGACAGGGCCCCTCGCACTGAAGCTTTCTTT
CAWTRDRAPRTEAFF
>TRBV12-3/TRBV12-4|TRBD2|many|TRBJ2-1
TGTGCCAGCAGTATGAGGACTAGCGGGATTTTTGGGCAGTTCTTC
CASSMRTSGIFGQFF
>TRBV10-1|TRBD2|NA|TRBJ2-1
TGCGCCAGCAGGTCCCCTGGGGCGGGAGCTCCCACGATTGGGATACGCAATGAGCAGTTCTTC
CASRSPGAGAPTIGIRNEQFF
>TRBV5-1|NA|few|TRBJ2-2
TGCGCCAGCAGCTTGGCCATGGGCTCCGCCACCGGGGAGCTGTTTTTT
CASSLAMGSATGELFF
>TRBV30|TRBD1|few|TRBJ2-5
TGTGCCTGGAGTTCAACCCCGGACAGGGGGCTGGCCCAGTACTTC
CAWSSTPDRGLAQYF
>TRBV20-1|NA|few|TRBJ2-7
TGCAGTGCTAGGGGTCGGCTTGCTACCTACGAGCAGTACTTC
CSARGRLATYEQYF
>TRBV7-2|NA|NA|TRBJ1-2
TGTGCCAGCAGCTTAGTGGGGGGCCCCTTAGATGGCTACACCTTC
CASSLVGGPLDGYTF
>TRBV20-1|NA|many|TRBJ2-2
TGCAGTGCTAGAGATCTTGCCGGGGAGCTGTTTTTT
CSARDLAGELFF
>TRBV2|TRBD1|many|TRBJ1-1
TGTGCCAGCAGAGTACAGGGGGACGTCACTGAAGCTTTCTTT
CASRVQGDVTEAFF
>TRBV15|NA|few|TRBJ2-7
TGTGCCACCAGCAGAGATCTCGGGTCCTGGGACGAGCAGTACTTC
CATSRDLGSWDEQYF
>TRBV5-1|NA|many|TRBJ2-5
TGCGCCAGCAGCTTTAAGTCGGCACAGCTCCAAGAGACCCAGTACTTC
CASSFKSAQLQETQYF
>TRBV27|TRBD1|NA|TRBJ1-2
TGTGCCAGCAGTTCGGAGGGACAGGGGTTCTATGGCTACACCTTC
CASSSEGQGFYGYTF
>TRBV5-4|NA|NA|TRBJ2-7
TGTGCCAGCAGCTTCCCATCTTCTAGCGATCCATACGAGCAGTACTTC
CASSFPSSSDPYEQYF
>TRBV11-2|NA|many|TRBJ2-7
TGTGCCAGCAGCCAATCTAGCGTCCACGAGCAGTACTTC
CASSQSSVHEQYF
>TRBV19|TRBD1|NA|TRBJ2-2
TGTGCCAGTCAAGACAGGGCCCGGGGCGGGGAGCTGTTTTTT
CASQDRARGGELFF
>TRBV27|TRBD2|many|TRBJ2-1
TGTGCCAGCAGTCAAGGACTAGCGGGAGTGTACCAGTCCAATGAGCAGTTCTTC
CASSQGLAGVYQSNEQFF
>TRBV29-1|NA|many|TRBJ1-1
TGCAGCGCCCGGGGGATCGGGACCGGTACTGAAGCTTTCTTT
CSARGIGTGTEAFF
>TRBV5-1|TRBD2|few|TRBJ2-7
TGCGCCAGCAGCGACCGGAGAGGAGCGGGAGATCCCCGCTCCTACGAGCAGTACTTC
CASSDRRGAGDPRSYEQYF
>TRBV19|TRBD1|few|TRBJ1-1
TGTGCCAGCGCCGGGATAGAGGGGGCGAACACTGAAGCTTTCTTT
CASAGIEGANTEAFF
>TRBV7-9|NA|NA|TRBJ1-2
TGTGCCCTTACGGGGCCTACGGGGGCTAACTATGGCTACACCTTC
CALTGPTGANYGYTF
>TRBV9|TRBD1|few|TRBJ1-2
TGTGCCAGCAGCCTTGCCGGGACAGGGGGGCCGGACTATGGCTACACCTTC
CASSLAGTGGPDYGYTF
>TRBV20-1|TRBD2|NA|TRBJ2-3
TGCAGTGCTGCACTAGCGGGAGGGGAAGATACGCAGTATTTT
CSAALAGGEDTQYF
>TRBV27|TRBD1|many|TRBJ2-7
TGTGCCAGCAGTTCCGAGACAGGGAACTACGAGCAGTACTTC
CASSSETGNYEQYF
>TRBV6-9|NA|few|TRBJ1-5
TGTGCCAGCAGTTATTCGGGTTGGGATCAGCCCCAGCATTTT
CASSYSGWDQPQHF
>TRBV7-9|NA|many|TRBJ2-1
TGTGCCAGCAGCTTAAGGAGGAGATCCTACAATGAGCAGTTCTTC
CASSLRRRSYNEQFF
>TRBV3-1|NA|many|TRBJ1-1
TGTGCCAGCAGCCGCCCCGGGAGCACTGAAGCTTTCTTT
CASSRPGSTEAFF
>TRBV4-1|TRBD1|few|TRBJ2-7
TGCGCCAGCAGCTCCCGGGACAGGTCCTCCTACGAGCAGTACTTC
CASSSRDRSSYEQYF
>TRBV12-3/TRBV12-4|TRBD1|many|TRBJ2-4
TGTGCCAGCAGTTACAGGGGGACAGGGGGATTTAGGGCCAAAAACATTCAGTACTTC
CASSYRGTGGFRAKNIQYF
>TRBV6-1|NA|NA|TRBJ2-7
TGTGCCAGCATCCCCTCCCGGGGGACCTCCTGCGAGCAGTACTTC
CASIPSRGTSCEQYF
>TRBV9|TRBD1|NA|TRBJ1-2
TGTGCCAGCAGCGTAGAGGGGGCCCAGGGGCCCCCCTATGGCTACACCTTC
CASSVEGAQGPPYGYTF
>TRBV6-5|NA|NA|TRBJ2-1
TGTGCCAGCAGTTACGTCCCAGGGAGGCACAATGAGCAGTTCTTC
CASSYVPGRHNEQFF
>TRBV29-1|NA|many|TRBJ2-2
TGCAGCGTTCACCTAAGGGCGCCGGCCTCCGGGGAGCTGTTTTTT
CSVHLRAPASGELFF
>TRBV20-1|TRBD2|NA|TRBJ2-1
TGCAGTGCTAGAGATCCTAGCGGATTCTACAATGAGCAGTTCTTC
CSARDPSGFYNEQFF
>TRBV14|NA|NA|TRBJ1-1
TGTGCCAGCAGCCAAGTTGGGCAAGCTTTCTTT
CASSQVGQAFF
>TRBV9|NA|few|TRBJ1-3
TGTGCCAGCAGCGTAGCAGGCGGCCACTCTGGAAACACCATATATTTT
CASSVAGGHSGNTIYF
>TRBV6-9|NA|NA|TRBJ2-7
TGTGCCAGCAGTTCACCCCCGCGCTACGAGCAGTACTTC
CASSSPPRYEQYF
>TRBV19|NA|few|TRBJ1-1
TGTGCCAGTAGTATCCATGGGGGGGTGAACACTGAAGCTTTCTTT
CASSIHGGVNTEAFF